This T cell receptor (beta chain) appears in the sequencing data of a study of response to subunit inactivated influenza vaccine. In this sample, this clonotype turned up a few times. TCRdb redid the calling of the RT-PCR reads with MiXCR, one entry per CDR3 protein. The table includes 150,000 to 200,000 distinct CDR3 sequences, about 12% detected once. CDR1 MNHEY and CDR2 SVGEGT come from the germline V gene. Trimming removed 0 bases at V and 10 bases at J, with 9 bases between. The CDR3 is made up of 12 amino acids. These data were likewise used in another study, on T cells expressing NK-cell markers. That report notes: UMI-tagged 5'RACE template switching yielded the TCR beta cDNA. An anti-gamma-delta TCR antibody restricted sorting to alpha-beta TCR T cells in several experiments.

This TCR came from a man aged 50 to 60 who received an inactivated influenza vaccine. Material: CD8+ T cells sorted from PBMCs, obtained roughly 13 days after vaccination. The rearrangement joins TRBV6-2 or TRBV6-3 to TRBJ2-5; D remains unclear. The CDR3 here is CASSYSPVDQYF. In DNA, the CDR3 is TGTGCCAGCAGTTACTCTCCCGTGGACCAGTACTTC.